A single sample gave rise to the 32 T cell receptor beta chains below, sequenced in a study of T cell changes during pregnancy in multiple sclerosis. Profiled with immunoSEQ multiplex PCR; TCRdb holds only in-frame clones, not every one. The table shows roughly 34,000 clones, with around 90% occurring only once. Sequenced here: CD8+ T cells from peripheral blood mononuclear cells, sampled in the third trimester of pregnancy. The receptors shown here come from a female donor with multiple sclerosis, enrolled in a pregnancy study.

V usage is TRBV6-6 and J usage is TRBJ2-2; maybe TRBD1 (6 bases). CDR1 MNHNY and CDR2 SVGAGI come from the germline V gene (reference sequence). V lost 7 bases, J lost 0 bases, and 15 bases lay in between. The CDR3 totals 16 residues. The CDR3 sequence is CASIPRGRTNTGELFF. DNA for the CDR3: TGTGCCAGCATCCCCAGGGGACGGACGAACACCGGGGAGCTGTTTTTT.

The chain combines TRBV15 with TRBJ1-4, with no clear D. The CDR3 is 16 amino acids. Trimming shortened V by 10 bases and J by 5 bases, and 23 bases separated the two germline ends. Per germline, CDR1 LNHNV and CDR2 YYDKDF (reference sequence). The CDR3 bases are TGTGCCATCCTAGTCCCTGCCGCTCCTTCGAATGAAAAACTGTTTTTT. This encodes CAILVPAAPSNEKLFF.

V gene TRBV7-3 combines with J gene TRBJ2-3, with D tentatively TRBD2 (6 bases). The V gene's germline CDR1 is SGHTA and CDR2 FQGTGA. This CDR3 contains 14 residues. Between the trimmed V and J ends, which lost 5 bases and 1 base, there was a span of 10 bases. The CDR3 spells CASSPGLRTDTQYF. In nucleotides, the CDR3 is TGTGCCAGCAGCCCGGGACTCCGCACAGATACGCAGTATTTT.

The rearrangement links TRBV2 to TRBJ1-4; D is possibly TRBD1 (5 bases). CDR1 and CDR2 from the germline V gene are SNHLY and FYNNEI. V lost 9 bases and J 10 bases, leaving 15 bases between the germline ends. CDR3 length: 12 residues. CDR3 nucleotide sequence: TGTGCCAGTTCCCGAGGGGAGGGAAAACTGTTTTTT. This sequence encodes CASSRGEGKLFF.

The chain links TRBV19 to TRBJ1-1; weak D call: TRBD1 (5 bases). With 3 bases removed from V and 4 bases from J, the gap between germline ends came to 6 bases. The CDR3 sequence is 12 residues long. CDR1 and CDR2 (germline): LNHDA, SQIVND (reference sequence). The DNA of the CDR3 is TGTGCCAGTAGTATGGGGGGCACTGAAGCTTTCTTT. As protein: CASSMGGTEAFF.

DNA of the CDR3: TGCGCCAGCAGCCTCATAGCGGGGGGTCTGGCCAATGAGCAGTTCTTC. This translates into CASSLIAGGLANEQFF. The chain carries TRBV4-3 and TRBJ2-1, with 10 bases matching TRBD2. The J segment lost 6 bases and the V segment lost 4 bases, leaving 9 bases of the junction unmatched. Germline V lookup: CDR1 LGHNA, CDR2 YSLEER. The CDR3 extends over 16 amino acids.

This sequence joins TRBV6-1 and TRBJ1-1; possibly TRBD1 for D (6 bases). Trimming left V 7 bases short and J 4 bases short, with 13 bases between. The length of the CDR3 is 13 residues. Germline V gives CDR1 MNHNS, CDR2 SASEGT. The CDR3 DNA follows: TGTGCCAGCACCCTAGGGGGGGTCACTGAAGCTTTCTTT. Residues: CASTLGGVTEAFF.

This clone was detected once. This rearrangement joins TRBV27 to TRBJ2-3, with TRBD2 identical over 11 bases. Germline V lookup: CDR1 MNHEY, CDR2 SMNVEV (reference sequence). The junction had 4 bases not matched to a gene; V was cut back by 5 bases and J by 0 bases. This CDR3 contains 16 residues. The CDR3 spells CASSPLAGASTDTQYF. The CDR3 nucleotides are TGTGCCAGCAGTCCACTAGCGGGGGCCAGCACAGATACGCAGTATTTT.

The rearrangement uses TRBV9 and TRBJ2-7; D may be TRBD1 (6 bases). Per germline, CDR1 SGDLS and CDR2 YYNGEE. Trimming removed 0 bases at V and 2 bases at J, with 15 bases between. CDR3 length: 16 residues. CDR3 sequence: CASSVAGTGNPYEQYF. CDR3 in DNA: TGTGCCAGCAGCGTAGCTGGTACAGGGAACCCCTACGAGCAGTACTTC. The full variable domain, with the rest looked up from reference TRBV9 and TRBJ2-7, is DSGVTQTPKHLITATGQRVTLRCSPRSGDLSVYWYQQSLDQGLQFLIQYYNGEERAKGNILERFSAQQFPDLHSELNLSSLELGDSALYFCASSVAGTGNPYEQYFGPGTRLTVT.

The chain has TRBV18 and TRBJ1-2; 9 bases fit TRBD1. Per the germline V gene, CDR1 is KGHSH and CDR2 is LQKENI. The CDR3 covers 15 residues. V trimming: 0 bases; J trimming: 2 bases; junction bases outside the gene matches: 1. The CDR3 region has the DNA TGTGCCAGCTCACCACCGGGACAGGGAAACTATGGCTACACCTTC. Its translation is CASSPPGQGNYGYTF.

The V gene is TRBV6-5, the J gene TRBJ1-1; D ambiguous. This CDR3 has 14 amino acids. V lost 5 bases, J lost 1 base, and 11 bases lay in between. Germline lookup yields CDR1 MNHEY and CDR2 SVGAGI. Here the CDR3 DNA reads TGTGCCAGCAGTATATCGGGGAGGAACACTGAAGCTTTCTTT. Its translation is CASSISGRNTEAFF.

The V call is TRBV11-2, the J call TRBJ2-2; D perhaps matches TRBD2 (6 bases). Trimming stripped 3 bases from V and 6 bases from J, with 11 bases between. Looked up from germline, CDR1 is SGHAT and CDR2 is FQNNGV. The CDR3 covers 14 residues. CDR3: CASSFRRDPGELFF. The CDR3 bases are TGTGCCAGCAGCTTTCGGAGGGACCCCGGGGAGCTGTTTTTT.

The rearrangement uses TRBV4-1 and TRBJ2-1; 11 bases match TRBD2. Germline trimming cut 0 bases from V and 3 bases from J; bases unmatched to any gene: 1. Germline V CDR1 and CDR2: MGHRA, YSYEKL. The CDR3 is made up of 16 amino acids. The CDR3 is CASSQELAGVYNEQFF. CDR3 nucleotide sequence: TGCGCCAGCAGCCAAGAACTAGCGGGGGTCTACAATGAGCAGTTCTTC.

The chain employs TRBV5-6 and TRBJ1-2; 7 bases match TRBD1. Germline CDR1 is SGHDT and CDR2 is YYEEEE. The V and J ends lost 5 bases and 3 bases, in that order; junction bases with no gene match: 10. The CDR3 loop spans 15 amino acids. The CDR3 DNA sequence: TGTGCCAGCAGACCTACTAGGACAGGCGACTATGGCTACACCTTC. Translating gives CASRPTRTGDYGYTF.

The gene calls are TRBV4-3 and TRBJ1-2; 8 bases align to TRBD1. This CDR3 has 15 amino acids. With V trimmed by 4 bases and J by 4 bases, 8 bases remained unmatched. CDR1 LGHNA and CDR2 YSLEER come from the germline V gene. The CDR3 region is CASSPGTGVIYGYTF. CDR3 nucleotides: TGCGCCAGCAGCCCAGGGACAGGCGTCATCTATGGCTACACCTTC.

The CDR3 coding sequence is TGCGCCAGCAGCCAAGATATAACAGCACAGACCGGGGAGCTGTTTTTT. As protein: CASSQDITAQTGELFF. V gene TRBV4-3 combines with J gene TRBJ2-2; no clear D. CDR1 LGHNA and CDR2 YSLEER come from the germline V gene. V was clipped by 0 bases and J by 5 bases, with 13 bases between them. The CDR3 covers 16 residues.

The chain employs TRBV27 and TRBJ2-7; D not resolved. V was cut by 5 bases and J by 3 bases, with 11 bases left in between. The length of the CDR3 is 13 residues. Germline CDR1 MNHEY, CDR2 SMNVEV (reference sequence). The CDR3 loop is CASSPPPGYEQYF. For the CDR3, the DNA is TGTGCCAGCAGTCCTCCCCCGGGCTACGAGCAGTACTTC.

The CDR3 nucleotides are TGTGCCAGCAGTTCTACAGGGGACGTCACTGAAGCTTTCTTT. This translates into CASSSTGDVTEAFF. The chain links TRBV6-1 to TRBJ1-1, with 7 bases matching TRBD1. This CDR3 is 14 amino acids long. Losses at the gene ends were 5 bases for V and 4 bases for J; bases not matched to a gene: 7. Germline V gene lookup returns CDR1 MNHNS and CDR2 SASEGT.

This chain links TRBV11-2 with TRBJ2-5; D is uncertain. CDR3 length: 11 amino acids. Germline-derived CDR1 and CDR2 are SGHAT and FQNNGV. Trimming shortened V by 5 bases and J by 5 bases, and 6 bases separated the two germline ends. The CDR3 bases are TGTGCCAGCAGCCGCAGGGAGACCCAGTACTTC. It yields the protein CASSRRETQYF. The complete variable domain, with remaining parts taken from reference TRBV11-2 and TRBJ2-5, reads EAGVAQSPRYKIIEKRQSVAFWCNPISGHATLYWYQQILGQGPKLLIQFQNNGVVDDSQLPKDRFSAERLKGVDSTLKIQPAKLEDSAVYLCASSRRETQYFGPGTRLLVL.

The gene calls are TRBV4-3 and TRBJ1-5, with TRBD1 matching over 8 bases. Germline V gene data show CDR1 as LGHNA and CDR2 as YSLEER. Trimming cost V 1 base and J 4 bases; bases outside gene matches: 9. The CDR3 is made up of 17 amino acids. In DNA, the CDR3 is TGCGCCAGCAGCCAAGGACCCGGGACAGGATTTAATCAGCCCCAGCATTTT. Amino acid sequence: CASSQGPGTGFNQPQHF.

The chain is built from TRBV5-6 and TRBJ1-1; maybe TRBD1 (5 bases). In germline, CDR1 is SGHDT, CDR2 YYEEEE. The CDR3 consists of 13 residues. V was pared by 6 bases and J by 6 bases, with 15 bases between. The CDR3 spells CASKKGWLAEAFF. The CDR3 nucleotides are TGTGCCAGCAAAAAGGGGTGGTTGGCTGAAGCTTTCTTT.

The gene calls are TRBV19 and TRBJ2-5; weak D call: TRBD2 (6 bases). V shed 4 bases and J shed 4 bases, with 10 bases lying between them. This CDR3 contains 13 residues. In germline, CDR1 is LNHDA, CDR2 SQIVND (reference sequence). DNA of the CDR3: TGTGCCAGTAGTAAGCAGGGAGGAGAGACCCAGTACTTC. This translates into CASSKQGGETQYF. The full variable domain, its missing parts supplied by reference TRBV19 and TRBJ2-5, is DGGITQSPKYLFRKEGQNVTLSCEQNLNHDAMYWYRQDPGQGLRLIYYSQIVNDFQKGDIAEGYSVSREKKESFPLTVTSAQKNPTAFYLCASSKQGGETQYFGPGTRLLVL.

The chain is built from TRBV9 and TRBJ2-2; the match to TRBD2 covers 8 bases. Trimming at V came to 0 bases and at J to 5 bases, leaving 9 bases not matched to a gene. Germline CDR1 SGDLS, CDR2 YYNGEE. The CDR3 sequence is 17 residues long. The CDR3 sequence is CASSVGASGWKTGELFF. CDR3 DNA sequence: TGTGCCAGCAGCGTAGGGGCTAGCGGGTGGAAAACCGGGGAGCTGTTTTTT.

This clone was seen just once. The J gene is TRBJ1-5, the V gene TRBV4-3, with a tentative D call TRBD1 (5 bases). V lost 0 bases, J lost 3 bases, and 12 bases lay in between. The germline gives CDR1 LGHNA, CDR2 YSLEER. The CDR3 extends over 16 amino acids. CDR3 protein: CASSQDHSTVNQPQHF. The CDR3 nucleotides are TGCGCCAGCAGCCAAGATCATTCGACAGTCAATCAGCCCCAGCATTTT.

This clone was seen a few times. The CDR3 DNA reads as TGTGCCAGCAGTGAAGGGGGGGGGAGCTACGAGCAGTACTTC. It specifies CASSEGGGSYEQYF. The rearrangement uses TRBV6-1 and TRBJ2-7; 7 nucleotides line up with TRBD2. V was pared by 1 base and J by 3 bases, with 3 bases of the junction left unmatched. The CDR3 extends over 14 amino acids. Per the germline V gene, CDR1 is MNHNS and CDR2 is SASEGT.

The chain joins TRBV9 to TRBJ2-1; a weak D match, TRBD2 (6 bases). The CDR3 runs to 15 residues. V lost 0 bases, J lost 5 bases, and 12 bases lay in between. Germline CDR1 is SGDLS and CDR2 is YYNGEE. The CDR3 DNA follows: TGTGCCAGCAGCGTAGTCGGGGGTATCGACAATGAGCAGTTCTTC. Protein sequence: CASSVVGGIDNEQFF.

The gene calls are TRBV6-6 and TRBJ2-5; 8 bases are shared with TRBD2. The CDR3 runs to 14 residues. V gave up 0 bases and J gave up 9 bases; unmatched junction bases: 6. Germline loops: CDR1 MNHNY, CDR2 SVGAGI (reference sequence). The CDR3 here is CASSYSSSGLSQYF. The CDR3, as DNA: TGTGCCAGCAGTTACTCTTCTAGCGGGTTGTCCCAGTACTTC.

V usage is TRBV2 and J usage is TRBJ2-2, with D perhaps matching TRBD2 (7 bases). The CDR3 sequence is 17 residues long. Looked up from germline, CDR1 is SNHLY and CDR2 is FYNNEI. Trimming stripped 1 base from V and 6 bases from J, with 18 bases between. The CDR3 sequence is CASSEDGFRGAAGELFF. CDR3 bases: TGTGCCAGCAGTGAAGATGGGTTTCGGGGGGCCGCCGGGGAGCTGTTTTTT.

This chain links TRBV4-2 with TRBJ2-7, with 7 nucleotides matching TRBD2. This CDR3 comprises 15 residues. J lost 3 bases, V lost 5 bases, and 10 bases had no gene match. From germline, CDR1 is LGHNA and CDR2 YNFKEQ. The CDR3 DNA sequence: TGTGCCAGCAGCTATGGGGGGGAGGAACTCTACGAGCAGTACTTC. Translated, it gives CASSYGGEELYEQYF.

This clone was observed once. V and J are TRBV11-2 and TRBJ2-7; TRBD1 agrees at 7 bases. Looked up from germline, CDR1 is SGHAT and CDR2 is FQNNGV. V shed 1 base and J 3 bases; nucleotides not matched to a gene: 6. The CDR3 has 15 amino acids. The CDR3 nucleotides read TGTGCCAGCAGCTTAGGACAGGGAAGTATCTACGAGCAGTACTTC. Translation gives CASSLGQGSIYEQYF. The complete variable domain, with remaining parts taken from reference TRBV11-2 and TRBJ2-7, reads EAGVAQSPRYKIIEKRQSVAFWCNPISGHATLYWYQQILGQGPKLLIQFQNNGVVDDSQLPKDRFSAERLKGVDSTLKIQPAKLEDSAVYLCASSLGQGSIYEQYFGPGTRLTVT.

DNA of the CDR3: TGTGCCAGCAGCGTAGGGACAGACGGGCGCTTCGGGGAGCTGTTTTTT. Translated: CASSVGTDGRFGELFF. V is TRBV9 and J is TRBJ2-2; maybe TRBD1 (6 bases). The CDR3 is 16 amino acids. The germline V and J ends were trimmed by 0 bases and 7 bases, with 16 bases remaining between them. Germline V gene data show CDR1 as SGDLS and CDR2 as YYNGEE.

The CDR3 reads CASTERSWTYSNYGYTF. The CDR3 nucleotides read TGTGCCAGTACTGAGAGGAGTTGGACATATTCTAACTATGGCTACACCTTC. The chain couples TRBV19 to TRBJ1-2, with a weak D call TRBD1 (5 bases). The ends were cut back, 7 bases at V and 0 bases at J, with 21 bases in the middle. Germline loops: CDR1 LNHDA, CDR2 SQIVND (reference sequence). CDR3 size: 17 residues.